These T cell receptor beta chains were read from a single sample in a study of T-cell reconstitution after alpha-beta-depleted transplantation in children. Each CDR3 protein gets one entry after TCRdb re-called the PCR reads with MiXCR. The data contain more than 120,000 distinct CDR3 sequences, around 9% of them seen just once; the ten biggest clones take up about a sixth. Sequencing used PBMCs, mostly from graft donor cells, obtained 180 days after TCRalphabeta/CD19-depleted stem cell transplant. These receptors were taken from a female patient aged 2-9 years who had a stem cell transplant for congenital amegakaryocytic thrombocytopenia, so the T cells may come from the graft donor. Both conserved end residues are part of each CDR3. Each record gives: V gene, clone size, D gene, J gene, CDR3 protein, CDR3 DNA. A D gene is named only where the DNA matches it firmly. Size values are once, few and many counts, or a class for expanded clones, and some rows have none.

V: TRBV6-2/TRBV6-3; size: -; D: -; J: TRBJ2-1; CDR3: CASSYSIRGTPFPPSYNEQFF; DNA: TGTGCCAGCAGTTACTCGATAAGGGGGACTCCTTTCCCCCCATCCTACAATGAGCAGTTCTTC
V: TRBV20-1; size: many; D: -; J: TRBJ2-1; CDR3: CSARGRDNEQFF; DNA: TGCAGTGCTAGAGGCCGGGACAATGAGCAGTTCTTC
V: TRBV12-3/TRBV12-4; size: many; D: TRBD2; J: TRBJ2-3; CDR3: CASSLGGGVDTQYF; DNA: TGTGCCAGCAGTTTAGGCGGGGGGGTGGATACGCAGTATTTT
V: TRBV5-5; size: many; D: -; J: TRBJ2-3; CDR3: CASSLAPSRADTQYF; DNA: TGTGCCAGCAGCTTGGCCCCCAGTCGGGCAGATACGCAGTATTTT
V: TRBV28; size: -; D: TRBD1; J: TRBJ2-5; CDR3: CASSLQTGNLWVGQYF; DNA: TGTGCCAGCAGTCTCCAGACAGGGAATCTTTGGGTTGGCCAGTACTTC
V: TRBV5-1; size: -; D: -; J: TRBJ2-4; CDR3: CASSLDSRVEGKNIQYF; DNA: TGCGCCAGCAGCTTGGATTCCAGGGTTGAGGGCAAAAACATTCAGTACTTC
V: TRBV12-3/TRBV12-4; size: few; D: -; J: TRBJ2-7; CDR3: CASSFEGLEQYF; DNA: TGTGCCAGCAGTTTCGAGGGTCTCGAGCAGTACTTC
V: TRBV12-3/TRBV12-4; size: -; D: -; J: TRBJ1-5; CDR3: CASSLGVRGGQPQHF; DNA: TGTGCCAGCAGTTTAGGGGTGCGGGGAGGTCAGCCCCAGCATTTT
V: TRBV12-3/TRBV12-4; size: many; D: TRBD2; J: TRBJ2-1; CDR3: CATRKTSGGAGEQFF; DNA: TGTGCCACCAGGAAGACTAGCGGGGGGGCTGGGGAGCAGTTCTTC
V: TRBV4-1; size: many; D: -; J: TRBJ2-1; CDR3: CASSGFPKGGDEQFF; DNA: TGCGCCAGCAGCGGATTTCCTAAGGGGGGCGATGAGCAGTTCTTC
V: TRBV7-9; size: many; D: TRBD2; J: TRBJ2-1; CDR3: CASSYHPRTRNNEQFF; DNA: TGTGCCAGCAGCTACCACCCGAGGACTAGGAACAATGAGCAGTTCTTC
V: TRBV28; size: many; D: -; J: TRBJ2-2; CDR3: CASKGQNTGELFF; DNA: TGTGCCAGCAAGGGACAGAACACCGGGGAGCTGTTTTTT
V: TRBV7-6; size: many; D: TRBD2; J: TRBJ2-7; CDR3: CASSLGSSGTYEQYF; DNA: TGTGCCAGCAGCTTAGGTTCTAGCGGAACCTACGAGCAGTACTTC
V: TRBV5-1; size: few; D: TRBD2; J: TRBJ2-2; CDR3: CASSPSGLAGVPGELFF; DNA: TGCGCCAGCAGCCCCTCCGGACTAGCGGGAGTGCCCGGGGAGCTGTTTTTT
V: TRBV28; size: many; D: TRBD1; J: TRBJ1-4; CDR3: CASSPWTGLFDEKLFF; DNA: TGTGCCAGCAGTCCGTGGACAGGGCTGTTTGATGAAAAACTGTTTTTT
V: TRBV7-8; size: -; D: -; J: TRBJ1-5; CDR3: CASSPTRPQGRNQPQHF; DNA: TGTGCCAGCAGCCCAACTCGTCCCCAGGGTAGGAATCAGCCCCAGCATTTT
V: TRBV20-1; size: many; D: TRBD2; J: TRBJ2-1; CDR3: CSASFSGSDEQFF; DNA: TGCAGTGCTAGTTTTAGCGGGAGCGATGAGCAGTTCTTC
V: TRBV12-3/TRBV12-4; size: many; D: -; J: TRBJ1-6; CDR3: CASSLRARGSPLHF; DNA: TGTGCCAGCAGTTTAAGGGCTCGCGGGTCACCCCTCCACTTT
V: TRBV7-3; size: few; D: -; J: TRBJ2-6; CDR3: CASSPQPTGANVLTF; DNA: TGTGCCAGCAGCCCACAGCCCACTGGGGCCAACGTCCTGACTTTC
V: TRBV27; size: few; D: -; J: TRBJ2-7; CDR3: CASSFRVGRIGSLTFELHFREQYF; DNA: TGTGCCAGCAGTTTTCGGGTCGGTCGGATTGGGAGCCTCACTTTCGAACTTCACTTCAGAGAGCAGTACTTC
V: TRBV6-1; size: -; D: TRBD1; J: TRBJ2-2; CDR3: CASSRTGITGELFF; DNA: TGTGCCAGCAGCAGGACAGGGATAACCGGGGAGCTGTTTTTT
V: TRBV7-9; size: few; D: -; J: TRBJ1-6; CDR3: CASSLVARDDSPLHF; DNA: TGTGCCAGCAGCTTAGTAGCCAGGGATGATTCACCCCTCCACTTT
V: TRBV7-9; size: many; D: -; J: TRBJ2-1; CDR3: CASSTTTRSYNEQFF; DNA: TGTGCCAGCAGCACCACTACTCGGTCCTACAATGAGCAGTTCTTC
V: TRBV7-8; size: many; D: -; J: TRBJ2-7; CDR3: CASSLIGGSSYEQYF; DNA: TGTGCCAGCAGCTTGATTGGGGGGTCCTCCTACGAGCAGTACTTC
V: TRBV20-1; size: many; D: -; J: TRBJ2-1; CDR3: CSASAPSPSYNEQFF; DNA: TGCAGTGCTAGTGCCCCTAGCCCCTCCTACAATGAGCAGTTCTTC
V: TRBV14; size: -; D: -; J: TRBJ1-4; CDR3: CASSHNIRGEKLFF; DNA: TGTGCCAGCAGCCATAATATTCGGGGGGAAAAACTGTTTTTT
V: TRBV21-1; size: many; D: -; J: TRBJ1-5; CDR3: CAGRIGGQAAPQHF; DNA: TGTGCCGGACGTATCGGGGGGCAGGCGGCGCCCCAGCATTTT
V: TRBV30; size: -; D: -; J: TRBJ2-5; CDR3: CAWSSAGHSRETQYF; DNA: TGTGCCTGGAGTTCAGCGGGACACTCGAGGGAGACCCAGTACTTC
V: TRBV6-6; size: many; D: TRBD1; J: TRBJ2-7; CDR3: CASQWGQGGYEQYF; DNA: TGTGCTTCCCAGTGGGGACAGGGGGGGTACGAGCAGTACTTC
V: TRBV6-5; size: few; D: -; J: TRBJ2-7; CDR3: CASSYSSLVAYEQYF; DNA: TGTGCCAGCAGTTACTCTTCCCTTGTAGCCTACGAGCAGTACTTC
V: TRBV29-1; size: many; D: -; J: TRBJ2-3; CDR3: CSVEGAPMADLAPDTQYF; DNA: TGCAGCGTTGAAGGCGCCCCCATGGCCGACCTGGCGCCAGATACGCAGTATTTT
V: TRBV11-1; size: -; D: TRBD1; J: TRBJ2-7; CDR3: CASSLTGLSYEQYF; DNA: TGTGCCAGCAGCTTGACAGGGTTATCCTACGAGCAGTACTTC
V: TRBV5-8; size: many; D: -; J: TRBJ1-4; CDR3: CASSFPGTHEKLFF; DNA: TGTGCCAGCAGCTTCCCCGGGACGCATGAAAAACTGTTTTTT
V: TRBV2; size: -; D: TRBD2; J: TRBJ2-3; CDR3: CASKLLAMSTDTQYF; DNA: TGTGCCAGCAAACTACTAGCGATGAGCACAGATACGCAGTATTTT
V: TRBV6-1; size: -; D: TRBD2; J: TRBJ2-5; CDR3: CASSESAGAFQETQYF; DNA: TGTGCCAGCAGTGAGTCAGCGGGGGCGTTCCAAGAGACCCAGTACTTC
V: TRBV12-3/TRBV12-4; size: -; D: -; J: TRBJ1-2; CDR3: CASSFMVDRGYTF; DNA: TGTGCCAGCAGTTTTATGGTCGACCGTGGCTACACCTTC
V: TRBV5-4; size: -; D: -; J: TRBJ2-7; CDR3: CASSPGLFSDEQYF; DNA: TGTGCCAGCAGCCCGGGCCTCTTCTCCGACGAGCAGTACTTC
V: TRBV11-2; size: -; D: -; J: TRBJ2-5; CDR3: CASSFAEEETQYF; DNA: TGTGCCAGCAGCTTTGCGGAGGAAGAGACCCAGTACTTC
V: TRBV20-1; size: many; D: -; J: TRBJ2-5; CDR3: CSASLGGGETQYF; DNA: TGCAGTGCTAGTTTGGGAGGTGGAGAGACCCAGTACTTC
V: TRBV11-2; size: few; D: -; J: TRBJ2-2; CDR3: CASSLSGAYTGELFF; DNA: TGTGCCAGCAGCCTTTCAGGAGCCTACACCGGGGAGCTGTTTTTT
V: TRBV29-1; size: few; D: TRBD2; J: TRBJ2-5; CDR3: CSVEWTSGPEETQYF; DNA: TGCAGCGTTGAGTGGACTAGCGGTCCCGAAGAGACCCAGTACTTC
V: TRBV20-1; size: many; D: -; J: TRBJ2-7; CDR3: CSATPVLNYEQYF; DNA: TGCAGTGCAACCCCTGTACTCAACTACGAGCAGTACTTC
V: TRBV24-1; size: many; D: -; J: TRBJ1-4; CDR3: CATSDFAPGPRGKKLFF; DNA: TGTGCCACCAGTGACTTCGCTCCGGGACCGAGAGGGAAAAAACTGTTTTTT
V: TRBV10-1; size: few; D: -; J: TRBJ2-3; CDR3: CASSAGATSTDTQYF; DNA: TGCGCCAGCAGTGCGGGCGCTACTAGCACAGATACGCAGTATTTT
V: TRBV5-6; size: many; D: -; J: TRBJ1-2; CDR3: CASSLGTTNYGYTF; DNA: TGTGCCAGCAGCTTGGGGACAACAAACTATGGCTACACCTTC
V: TRBV29-1; size: many; D: TRBD1; J: TRBJ2-7; CDR3: CSAGTGGIYEQYF; DNA: TGCAGCGCCGGGACAGGGGGAATTTACGAGCAGTACTTC
V: TRBV5-1; size: many; D: -; J: TRBJ2-7; CDR3: CASSFSGDVEQYF; DNA: TGCGCCAGCAGCTTTAGCGGAGATGTCGAGCAGTACTTC
V: TRBV5-1; size: many; D: -; J: TRBJ1-6; CDR3: CASSLDQVGSPLHF; DNA: TGCGCCAGCAGCTTGGACCAGGTGGGTTCACCCCTCCACTTT
V: TRBV28; size: -; D: -; J: TRBJ2-7; CDR3: CASSEGGYEQYF; DNA: TGTGCCAGCAGTGAGGGTGGCTACGAGCAGTACTTC
V: TRBV7-2; size: many; D: -; J: TRBJ2-1; CDR3: CASSLGPSSYNEQFF; DNA: TGTGCCAGCAGCTTAGGTCCGAGCTCCTACAATGAGCAGTTCTTC
V: TRBV15; size: many; D: -; J: TRBJ2-7; CDR3: CATSRDSGFEQYF; DNA: TGTGCCACCAGCAGAGATTCAGGGTTCGAGCAGTACTTC
V: TRBV3-1; size: -; D: TRBD2; J: TRBJ2-1; CDR3: CASSQEFQRGGNEQFF; DNA: TGTGCCAGCAGCCAAGAGTTCCAGCGGGGAGGGAATGAGCAGTTCTTC
V: TRBV15; size: -; D: -; J: TRBJ2-5; CDR3: CATSRAQGSQETQYF; DNA: TGTGCCACCAGCAGAGCCCAGGGGAGTCAAGAGACCCAGTACTTC